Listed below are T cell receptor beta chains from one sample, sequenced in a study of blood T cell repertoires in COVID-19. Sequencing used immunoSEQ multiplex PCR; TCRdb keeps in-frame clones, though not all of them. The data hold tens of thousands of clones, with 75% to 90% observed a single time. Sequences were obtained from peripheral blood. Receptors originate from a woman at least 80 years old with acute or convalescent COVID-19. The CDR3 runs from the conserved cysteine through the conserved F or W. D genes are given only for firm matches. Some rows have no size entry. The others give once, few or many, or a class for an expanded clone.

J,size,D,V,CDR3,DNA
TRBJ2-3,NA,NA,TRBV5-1,CASSVGGGNTDTQYF,TGCGCCAGCAGCGTCGGTGGAGGGAACACAGATACGCAGTATTTT
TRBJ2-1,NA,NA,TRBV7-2,CASSSRGPGLVGNEQFF,TGTGCCAGCAGCTCGAGGGGGCCGGGACTAGTCGGGAATGAGCAGTTCTTC
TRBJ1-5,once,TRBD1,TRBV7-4,CASSSGQAPRDQPQHF,TGTGCCAGCAGCTCAGGACAGGCCCCAAGAGATCAGCCCCAGCATTTT
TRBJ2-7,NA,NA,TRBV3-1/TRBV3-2,CASSQERRGPSYEQYF,TGTGCCAGCAGCCAAGAAAGGAGGGGCCCCTCCTACGAGCAGTACTTC
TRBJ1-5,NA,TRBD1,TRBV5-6,CASSLADRANQPQHF,TGTGCCAGCAGCTTGGCCGACAGGGCCAATCAGCCCCAGCATTTT
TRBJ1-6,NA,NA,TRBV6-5,CASRMFGNSPLHF,TGTGCCAGCAGGATGTTCGGTAATTCACCCCTCCACTTT
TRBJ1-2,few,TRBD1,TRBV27,CASSISGTESPHTF,TGTGCCAGCAGCATCTCCGGGACAGAATCCCCCCACACCTTC
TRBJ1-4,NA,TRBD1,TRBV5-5,CASSLAQGNEKLFF,TGTGCCAGCAGCTTGGCACAGGGGAATGAAAAACTGTTTTTT
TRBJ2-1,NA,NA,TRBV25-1,CASQRDIPQFF,TGTGCCAGTCAACGGGACATCCCACAGTTCTTC
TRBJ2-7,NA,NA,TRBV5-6,CASSLGEYEQYF,TGTGCCAGCAGCTTGGGGGAGTACGAGCAGTACTTC
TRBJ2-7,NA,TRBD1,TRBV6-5,CASSPGQGKQYF,TGTGCCAGCAGCCCGGGACAGGGCAAGCAGTACTTC
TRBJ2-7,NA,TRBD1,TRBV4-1,CASSQVVQGTYEQYF,TGCGCCAGCAGCCAAGTGGTACAGGGGACCTACGAGCAGTACTTC
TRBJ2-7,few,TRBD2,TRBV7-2,CASSLRTSGHEQYF,TGTGCCAGCAGCTTACGGACTAGTGGGCACGAGCAGTACTTC
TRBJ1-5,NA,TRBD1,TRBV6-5,CASSYRGTGSNQPQHF,TGTGCCAGCAGTTACCGCGGGACAGGGAGCAATCAGCCCCAGCATTTT
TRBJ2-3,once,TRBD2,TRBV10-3,CAISEREGTDTQYF,TGTGCCATCAGTGAGAGGGAGGGGACAGATACGCAGTATTTT
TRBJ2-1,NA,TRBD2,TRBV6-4,CASSSGTSGYNEQFF,TGTGCCAGCAGCTCCGGGACTAGCGGGTACAATGAGCAGTTCTTC
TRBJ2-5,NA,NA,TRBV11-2,CASSSNSQETQYF,TGTGCCAGCAGCTCTAATTCACAAGAGACCCAGTACTTC
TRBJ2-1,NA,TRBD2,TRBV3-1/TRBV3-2,CASSQYSGRAYNEQFF,TGTGCCAGCAGCCAATACAGCGGGAGGGCCTACAATGAGCAGTTCTTC
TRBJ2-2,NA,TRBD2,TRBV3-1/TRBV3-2,CASSQAGTSGGAGGELFF,TGTGCCAGCAGCCAGGCCGGGACTAGCGGGGGGGCAGGCGGGGAGCTGTTTTTT
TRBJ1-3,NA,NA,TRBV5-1,CASSSTGPRSGNTIYF,TGCGCCAGCAGCTCCACAGGGCCGAGGTCTGGAAACACCATATATTTT
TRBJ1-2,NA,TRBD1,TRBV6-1,CASSEETGGRNGYTF,TGTGCCAGCAGTGAAGAGACAGGGGGCAGGAATGGCTACACCTTC
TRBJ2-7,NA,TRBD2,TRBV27,CASSSLGGAFHEQYF,TGTGCCAGCAGTTCCCTCGGGGGGGCGTTCCACGAGCAGTACTTC
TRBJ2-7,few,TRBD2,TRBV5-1,CASSSGTSGYEQYF,TGCGCCAGCAGTTCTGGGACTAGCGGATACGAGCAGTACTTC
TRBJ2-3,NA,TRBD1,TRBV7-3,CASSQLGGTGLDTQYF,TGTGCCAGCAGCCAACTGGGGGGGACAGGGTTAGATACGCAGTATTTT
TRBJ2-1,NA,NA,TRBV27,CASGGSSYNEQFF,TGTGCCAGCGGGGGGAGCTCCTACAATGAGCAGTTCTTC
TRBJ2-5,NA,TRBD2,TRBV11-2,CASSPGLAGRETQYF,TGTGCCAGCAGTCCAGGACTAGCGGGCCGGGAGACCCAGTACTTC
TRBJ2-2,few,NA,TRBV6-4,CASSDQAGVTGELFF,TGTGCCAGCAGTGACCAGGCAGGGGTTACCGGGGAGCTGTTTTTT